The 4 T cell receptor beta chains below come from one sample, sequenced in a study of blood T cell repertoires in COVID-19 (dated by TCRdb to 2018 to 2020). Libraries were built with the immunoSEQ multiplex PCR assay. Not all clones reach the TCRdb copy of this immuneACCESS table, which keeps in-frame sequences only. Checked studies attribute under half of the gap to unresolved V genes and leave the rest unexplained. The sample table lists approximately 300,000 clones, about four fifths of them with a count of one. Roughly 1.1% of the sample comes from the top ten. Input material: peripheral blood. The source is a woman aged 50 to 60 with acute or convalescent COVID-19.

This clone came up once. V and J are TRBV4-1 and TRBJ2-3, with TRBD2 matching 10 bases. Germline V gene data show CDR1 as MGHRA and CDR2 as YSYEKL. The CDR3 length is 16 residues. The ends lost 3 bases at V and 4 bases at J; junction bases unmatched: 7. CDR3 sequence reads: CASSHPAGGPADTQYF. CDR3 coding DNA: TGCGCCAGCAGCCACCCAGCGGGGGGGCCTGCAGATACGCAGTATTTT.

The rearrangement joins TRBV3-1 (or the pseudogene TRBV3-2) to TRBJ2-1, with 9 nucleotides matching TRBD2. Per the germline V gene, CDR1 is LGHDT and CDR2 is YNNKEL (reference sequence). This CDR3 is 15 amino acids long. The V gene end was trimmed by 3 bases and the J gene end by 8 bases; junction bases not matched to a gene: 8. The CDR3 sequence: CASSHTGGGAHEQFF. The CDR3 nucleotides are TGTGCCAGCAGCCATACTGGCGGGGGGGCCCATGAGCAGTTCTTC.

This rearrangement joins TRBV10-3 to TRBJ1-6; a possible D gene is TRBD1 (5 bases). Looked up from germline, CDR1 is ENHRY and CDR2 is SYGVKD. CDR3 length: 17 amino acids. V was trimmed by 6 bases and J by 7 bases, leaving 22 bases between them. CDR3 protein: CAISRKGGEERNSPLHF. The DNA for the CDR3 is TGTGCCATCAGCCGTAAAGGAGGGGAGGAGAGGAATTCACCCCTCCACTTT.

CDR3 loop: CASNREGASATEAFF. The CDR3 DNA sequence: TGTGCCAGCAACCGAGAGGGGGCGTCGGCGACTGAAGCTTTCTTT. The chain recombines TRBV27 with TRBJ1-1, with 7 bases identical to TRBD1. Germline CDR1 is MNHEY and CDR2 is SMNVEV (reference sequence). V trimming: 7 bases; J trimming: 5 bases; junction bases outside the gene matches: 13. CDR3 length equals 15 residues.